The sequence of this T cell receptor beta chain was determined in a study of T cell responses to AZD1222 COVID-19 vaccine. Only in-frame clones appear in the TCRdb table, and some are missing; sequencing was by immunoSEQ multiplex PCR. The repertoire holds more than 85,000 clones, with 87% as singletons. Germline values: CDR1 MDHEN, CDR2 SYDVKM. The CDR3 has 13 amino acids. V lost 7 bases and J 7 bases, leaving 16 bases between the germline ends. The TCR sequence derives from an adult in good health. The sequencing used peripheral blood, collected on day 0 of AZD1222 vaccination. The V call is TRBV28, the J call TRBJ1-2; the D gene is possibly TRBD1 (5 bases). The DNA of the CDR3 is TGTGCCAGCAAAAGGGACGGTCTCGCTGGCTACACCTTC. Residues: CASKRDGLAGYTF.